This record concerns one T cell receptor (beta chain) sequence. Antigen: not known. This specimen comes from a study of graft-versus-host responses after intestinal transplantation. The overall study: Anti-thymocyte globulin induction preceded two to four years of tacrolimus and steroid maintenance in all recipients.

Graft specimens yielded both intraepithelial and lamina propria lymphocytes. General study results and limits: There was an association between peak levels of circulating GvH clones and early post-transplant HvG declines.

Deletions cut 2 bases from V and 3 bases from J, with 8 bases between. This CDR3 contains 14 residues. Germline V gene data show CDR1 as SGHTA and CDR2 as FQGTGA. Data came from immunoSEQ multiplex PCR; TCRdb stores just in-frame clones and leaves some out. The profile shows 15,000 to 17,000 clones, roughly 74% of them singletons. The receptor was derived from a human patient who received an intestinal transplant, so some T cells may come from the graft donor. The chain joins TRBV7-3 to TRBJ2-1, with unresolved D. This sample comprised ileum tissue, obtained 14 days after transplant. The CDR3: CASSLYANYNEQFF. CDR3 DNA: TGTGCCAGCAGCTTATACGCTAACTACAATGAGCAGTTCTTC.